This is a list of T cell receptor beta chains from one sample in a study of immune evolution from preneoplasia to lung adenocarcinoma. The table came from immunoSEQ multiplex PCR; TCRdb's copy has only in-frame clones and leaves some out. This sample has about 11,000 clones, with around 75% found just once. The source material was FFPE normal lung tissue adjacent to the tumor. The receptor source for this set is a person aged 55 to 69 with lung adenocarcinoma. Some clones in this sample may be carry-over from other donors' samples. Each CDR3 is given with its conserved first and last residue. A D gene is named only where the DNA matches it firmly. Size tells how often a clone was seen (once, few, many) or the class of an expanded clone, and some rows leave it out.

CDR3aa: CASSGEQFYEQYF
CDR3nt: TGTGCCAGCAGTGGCGAGCAATTCTACGAGCAGTACTTC
abundance: -
j_gene: TRBJ2-7
v_gene: TRBV6-1
d_gene: -

CDR3aa: CASSPVPGYEQFF
CDR3nt: TGTGCCAGCAGTCCAGTCCCCGGGTATGAGCAGTTCTTC
abundance: -
j_gene: TRBJ2-1
v_gene: TRBV7-6
d_gene: -

CDR3aa: CASSQEKTGGAKEKLFF
CDR3nt: TGCGCCAGCAGCCAAGAAAAAACAGGGGGCGCAAAGGAAAAACTGTTTTTT
abundance: few
j_gene: TRBJ1-4
v_gene: TRBV4-1
d_gene: TRBD1

CDR3aa: CASSAGGGADTQYF
CDR3nt: TGTGCCAGCAGTGCCGGAGGGGGCGCGGATACGCAGTATTTT
abundance: -
j_gene: TRBJ2-3
v_gene: TRBV6-1
d_gene: -

CDR3aa: CASSLGTDNEQFF
CDR3nt: TGTGCCAGCAGCTTAGGAACCGACAATGAGCAGTTCTTC
abundance: -
j_gene: TRBJ2-1
v_gene: TRBV7-8
d_gene: -

CDR3aa: CASSPPNRGPYNEQFF
CDR3nt: TGTGCCAGCTCACCACCGAACAGGGGGCCCTACAATGAGCAGTTCTTC
abundance: -
j_gene: TRBJ2-1
v_gene: TRBV18
d_gene: TRBD1

CDR3aa: CASSPGGLYEQYF
CDR3nt: TGTGCCAGCAGCCCCGGGGGCCTCTACGAGCAGTACTTC
abundance: few
j_gene: TRBJ2-7
v_gene: TRBV6-1
d_gene: -

CDR3aa: CASSARDGQDTQYF
CDR3nt: TGCGCCAGCAGCGCACGGGACGGGCAAGATACGCAGTATTTT
abundance: once
j_gene: TRBJ2-3
v_gene: TRBV4-1
d_gene: -

CDR3aa: CASSLSGGGRIGEQYF
CDR3nt: TGTGCCAGCAGTTTATCAGGTGGCGGGCGGATTGGGGAGCAGTACTTC
abundance: -
j_gene: TRBJ2-7
v_gene: TRBV28
d_gene: -

CDR3aa: CASSNRANQPQHF
CDR3nt: TGTGCCAGTAGCAACAGGGCCAATCAGCCCCAGCATTTT
abundance: -
j_gene: TRBJ1-5
v_gene: TRBV19
d_gene: -

CDR3aa: CASSQGASGIYEQFF
CDR3nt: TGCGCCAGCAGCCAAGGAGCTAGCGGGATCTATGAGCAGTTCTTC
abundance: -
j_gene: TRBJ2-1
v_gene: TRBV4-1
d_gene: TRBD2